What follows are 14 T cell receptor beta chains derived from one specimen sequenced in a study of Ad26.COV2.S vaccination and SARS-CoV-2 variants (dated by TCRdb to the early 2020s). The sample's treatment or condition, from its label and the paper: some 19 received Ad26.COV2.S at low or high dose, single or two shots; a few received placebo; per-sample allocation not given. Repertoires of vaccine and placebo recipients were sequenced from samples collected on day 63 after the first injection. The library was produced with the immunoSEQ multiplex PCR assay. This immuneACCESS table, as held by TCRdb, lists in-frame sequences with V and J called but not all clones. Of the missing ones, under half trace to an unresolved V gene in checked studies; the others have no known cause. The sample records some 300,000 clones, over 80% of which are singletons. The top ten hold roughly 2% of the sample. Specimen: peripheral blood, collected in a trial of Ad26.COV2.S vaccine versus placebo. These receptors all stem from a person between 18 and 65 years old who received the Ad26.COV2.S COVID-19 vaccine or a placebo.

This clone was seen a few times. Within the sample, other DNA sequences also encode this same CDR3. The chain employs TRBV9 and TRBJ1-2; TRBD1 aligns across 7 bases. The CDR3 spans 13 residues. Trimming at V came to 1 base and at J to 4 bases, leaving 1 base not matched to a gene. Germline V lookup: CDR1 SGDLS, CDR2 YYNGEE. CDR3 loop: CASSVRQGYGYTF. The DNA for the CDR3 is TGTGCCAGCAGCGTACGACAGGGCTATGGCTACACCTTC.

The genes are TRBV28 and TRBJ2-1, with 8 bases that match TRBD2. Germline V lookup: CDR1 MDHEN, CDR2 SYDVKM. This CDR3 has 14 amino acids. V shed 4 bases, J shed 7 bases, and the junction held 6 bases outside the gene matches. The CDR3, as DNA: TGTGCCAGCAGTTGGGTGCGCGGGGGGAATGAGCAGTTCTTC. Its translation: CASSWVRGGNEQFF.

V usage is TRBV7-3 and J usage is TRBJ1-5; D is ambiguous. V lost 5 bases to trimming and J lost 5 bases, with 10 bases between them. CDR1 SGHTA and CDR2 FQGTGA come from the germline V gene. This CDR3 spans 13 amino acids. DNA of the CDR3: TGTGCCAGCAGCCTAGACCGGTATCAGCCCCAGCATTTT. Translating it yields CASSLDRYQPQHF.

This chain connects TRBV5-1 to TRBJ2-1, with 11 nucleotides matching TRBD2. The CDR3 consists of 15 residues. Germline-derived CDR1 and CDR2 are SGHRS and YFSETQ. V was clipped by 4 bases and J by 6 bases; unmatched bases: 6. The CDR3 sequence is CASSHASGGINEQFF. DNA for the CDR3: TGCGCCAGCAGCCACGCTAGCGGGGGGATCAATGAGCAGTTCTTC.

The V call is TRBV9, the J call TRBJ2-5, with 7 bases matching TRBD1. This CDR3 contains 13 residues. In germline, CDR1 is SGDLS, CDR2 YYNGEE. The V and J ends lost 0 bases and 4 bases, in that order; junction bases with no gene match: 0. CDR3: CASSVGQGETQYF. The CDR3 bases are TGTGCCAGCAGCGTAGGACAGGGAGAGACCCAGTACTTC.

This chain connects TRBV5-1 to TRBJ2-1; 8 bases match TRBD2. The junction had 7 bases not matched to a gene; V was cut back by 4 bases and J by 7 bases. Germline lookup yields CDR1 SGHRS and CDR2 YFSETQ. This CDR3 is built from 14 residues. The chain's CDR3 is CASSDGTRKNEQFF. In DNA form, the CDR3 reads TGCGCCAGCAGCGACGGGACTAGGAAGAATGAGCAGTTCTTC.

In this sample, this clone turned up a few times. This chain uses TRBV28 with TRBJ1-5; D is unresolved. From germline, CDR1 is MDHEN and CDR2 SYDVKM. Trimming shortened V by 2 bases and J by 9 bases, and 11 bases separated the two germline ends. The CDR3 contains 13 residues. As DNA, the CDR3 is TGTGCCAGCAGTTTACAGGCGTTGGGGCCCCAGCATTTT. Translating it yields CASSLQALGPQHF.

The chain links TRBV20-1 to TRBJ1-1; D possibly corresponds to TRBD1 (5 bases). The CDR3 loop spans 11 amino acids. V shed 6 bases and J shed 4 bases, with 9 bases lying between them. Looked up from germline, CDR1 is DFQATT and CDR2 is SNEGSKA (reference sequence). The CDR3 loop is CSAAGGTEAFF. The CDR3 DNA is TGCAGTGCAGCGGGGGGCACTGAAGCTTTCTTT.

This chain joins TRBV4-2 and TRBJ1-2, with D uncertain. The CDR3 sequence is 15 residues long. Trimming shortened V by 1 base and J by 5 bases, and 14 bases separated the two germline ends. The germline V gene has CDR1 LGHNA and CDR2 YNFKEQ. The CDR3 loop reads CASSQGTDSGYGYTF. Written as DNA, the CDR3 is TGTGCCAGCAGCCAAGGGACGGACTCGGGGTATGGCTACACCTTC.

The chain couples TRBV9 to TRBJ2-7; D assignment may be TRBD1 or TRBD2 (5 bases each). The CDR3 is made up of 15 amino acids. The V gene's germline CDR1 is SGDLS and CDR2 YYNGEE. Trimming cost V 4 bases and J 4 bases, with 18 bases left between them. CDR3 loop: CASSPSGRTHYEQYF. CDR3 DNA: TGTGCCAGCAGCCCCTCGGGACGGACCCATTACGAGCAGTACTTC.

V gene TRBV7-9 combines with J gene TRBJ2-7; perhaps TRBD1 as D (5 bases). CDR1 is SEHNR and CDR2 is FQNEAQ in the germline V gene (reference sequence). The CDR3 is made up of 15 amino acids. Trimming pared 0 bases from V and 0 bases from J, leaving 9 bases between. The CDR3 sequence is CASSLALGDSYEQYF. CDR3 in DNA: TGTGCCAGCAGCTTAGCGCTAGGGGACTCCTACGAGCAGTACTTC.

The chain recombines TRBV3-1 (or the pseudogene TRBV3-2) with TRBJ1-1; tentative D call: TRBD1 (6 bases). V lost 3 bases, J lost 4 bases, and 12 bases lay in between. Germline CDR1 reads LGHDT; CDR2 reads YNNKEL (reference sequence). The CDR3 is 14 amino acids. CDR3 sequence: CASSHRGRGTEAFF. The CDR3 DNA sequence: TGTGCCAGCAGCCACAGGGGCCGGGGCACTGAAGCTTTCTTT.

This chain uses TRBV6-2 or TRBV6-3 with TRBJ1-1; no clear D gene. The germline V gene has CDR1 MNHEY and CDR2 SVGEGT. The CDR3 runs 15 residues. The V gene lost 5 bases and the J gene lost 7 bases, with 20 bases spanning the gap. In DNA form, the CDR3 reads TGTGCCAGCAGTAGGTCCGCCGGAAATCTTGTTGAAGCTTTCTTT. Protein: CASSRSAGNLVEAFF.

The rearrangement joins TRBV4-2 to TRBJ2-7, with 12 positions matching TRBD2. The CDR3 runs 18 residues. Germline lookup yields CDR1 LGHNA and CDR2 YNFKEQ. J lost 0 bases, V lost 3 bases, and 9 bases had no gene match. The CDR3 DNA reads TGTGCCAGCAGCCAGGCCGGGACTAGCGGGTCCCTCTCCTACGAGCAGTACTTC. Its translation: CASSQAGTSGSLSYEQYF.